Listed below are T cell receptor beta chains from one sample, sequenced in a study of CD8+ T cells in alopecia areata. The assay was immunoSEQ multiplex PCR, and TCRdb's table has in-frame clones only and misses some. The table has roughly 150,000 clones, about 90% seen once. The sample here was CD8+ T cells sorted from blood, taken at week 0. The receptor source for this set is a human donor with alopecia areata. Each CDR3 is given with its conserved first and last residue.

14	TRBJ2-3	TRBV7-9	CASSLPPRTDTQYF
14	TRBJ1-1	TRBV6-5	CASSYSGGPTEAFF
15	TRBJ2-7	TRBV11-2	CASSALSEGSYEQYF
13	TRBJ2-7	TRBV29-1	CSVERAASYEQYF
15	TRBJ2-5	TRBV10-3	CAISEHTGYQETQYF
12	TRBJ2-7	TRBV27	CAIWTGGGEQYF
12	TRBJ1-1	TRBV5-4	CASSFGGTEAFF
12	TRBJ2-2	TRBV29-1	CSVDPGTGELFF
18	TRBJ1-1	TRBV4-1	CASSQELGTATMNTEAFF
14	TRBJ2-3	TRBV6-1	CASSEDYLGDTQYF
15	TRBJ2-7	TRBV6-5	CASSYFTGNGYEQYF
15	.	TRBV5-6	CASSFRRAEAYEQYF
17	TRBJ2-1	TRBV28	CASSSLAGGNPYNEQFF
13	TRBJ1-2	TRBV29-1	CSVETGKGWGYTF
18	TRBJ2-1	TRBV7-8	CASSSPGRREGEDNEQFF
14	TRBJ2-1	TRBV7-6	CASSLLTSPDEQFF
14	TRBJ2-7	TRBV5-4	CASSAPGLSYEQYF
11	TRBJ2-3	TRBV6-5	CASTQRDTQYF
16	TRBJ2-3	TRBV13	CASSLGGAVGADTQYF
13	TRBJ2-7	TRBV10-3	CAISDKWGYEQYF
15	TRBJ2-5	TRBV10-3	CAISETSGRQETQYF
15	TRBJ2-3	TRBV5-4	CASSPDAGGTDTQYF
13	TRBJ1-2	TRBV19	CASTQTGFDGYTF
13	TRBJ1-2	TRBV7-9	CASSPDPVEGYTF
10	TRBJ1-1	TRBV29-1	CSVVLWEAFF
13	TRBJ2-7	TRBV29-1	CSVVWGREYEQYF
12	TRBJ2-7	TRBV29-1	CSVDGQDYEQYF
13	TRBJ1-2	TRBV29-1	CSVRAGEAYGYTF
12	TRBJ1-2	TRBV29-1	CSVEGLGEGYTF
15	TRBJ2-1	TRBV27	CASRPFPGTNNEQFF
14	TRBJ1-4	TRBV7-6	CASSLRAANEKLFF
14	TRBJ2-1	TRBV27	CASSSLDPGDEQFF
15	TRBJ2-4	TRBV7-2	CASSLVSGSGYIQYF
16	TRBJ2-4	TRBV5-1	CASSLNMATGQNIQYF
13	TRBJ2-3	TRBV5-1	CASSSLGTDTQYF
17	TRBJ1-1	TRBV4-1	CASSHLPLQGANTEAFF
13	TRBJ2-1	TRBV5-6	CASSSVNDNEQFF
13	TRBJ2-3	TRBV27	CASRPGITDTQYF
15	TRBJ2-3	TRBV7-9	CASRIPGLDTDTQYF
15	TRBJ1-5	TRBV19	CAGGKQGHSNQPQHF
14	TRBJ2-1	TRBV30	CAWSELEPRESQFF
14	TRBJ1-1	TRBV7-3	CASSRNPQGTEAFF
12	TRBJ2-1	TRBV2	CASITSYNEQFF
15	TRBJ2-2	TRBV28	CASSLEREFVGELFF